This T cell receptor (beta chain) comes out of a study of cytomegalovirus exposure and HLA in healthy donors. General observations from the study: Some segments of the V type, notably TRBV6-2 and TRBV6-3, were excluded as indistinguishable.

The CDR3 has 17 amino acids. J gave up 5 bases and V 7 bases, and 17 bases lay outside the gene matches. Per germline, CDR1 SNHLY and CDR2 FYNNEI. This clone has only a few counts. Its matching antigen is unknown. The PCR employed 60 Vbeta primers together with 13 Jbeta primers. Sequenced by immunoSEQ multiplex PCR; TCRdb stores in-frame clones only, minus some. This table holds roughly 180,000 clones, about 77% found once. The clonotype was recovered from a man aged 25 to 45 in good health and CMV-seronegative. This chain links TRBV2 with TRBJ2-5, with 9 bases identical to TRBD2. Specimen: PBMCs. CDR3 loop: CASTLRASGTTGETQYF. The DNA for the CDR3 is TGTGCCAGCACCCTGCGGGCTAGCGGGACCACGGGCGAGACCCAGTACTTC.